The 6 T cell receptor beta chains below were found in one sample sequenced in a study of T cell responses to AZD1222 COVID-19 vaccine. Sequenced by immunoSEQ multiplex PCR; TCRdb stores in-frame clones only, minus some. The table lists some 79,000 clones, about three quarters of them singletons, with 45% to 50% in the top ten. Sequencing used peripheral blood, obtained 28 days after the second AZD1222 dose. The receptor source for this set is an adult who received the AZD1222 COVID-19 vaccine.

The chain employs TRBV12-3 or TRBV12-4 and TRBJ1-1; D unclear. The CDR3 has 12 amino acids. V was trimmed by 2 bases and J by 6 bases, leaving 7 bases between them. The CDR3 region is CASSLSLSEAFF. DNA for the CDR3: TGTGCCAGCAGTTTAAGCCTCTCTGAAGCTTTCTTT.

The chain joins TRBV28 to TRBJ2-7; D remains ambiguous. Germline-derived CDR1 and CDR2 are MDHEN and SYDVKM. The CDR3 consists of 11 residues. V lost 1 base and J lost 5, with 3 bases in between. The CDR3 nucleotides are TGTGCCAGCAGTTTATTTCACGAGCAGTACTTC. It translates to CASSLFHEQYF.

This clone was recorded only once. The J gene is TRBJ1-5, the V gene TRBV28, with D possibly being TRBD1 (6 bases). The germline CDR1 and CDR2 sequences are MDHEN and SYDVKM. V dropped 5 bases and J dropped 3 bases, with 14 bases sitting between them. This CDR3 contains 15 residues. CDR3 bases: TGTGCCAGCAGTCTCCCGGGGGGGGCCAATCAGCCCCAGCATTTT. Its translation is CASSLPGGANQPQHF.

The rearrangement joins TRBV20-1 to TRBJ1-3; tentatively, D is TRBD1 (5 bases). CDR1 DFQATT and CDR2 SNEGSKA come from the germline V gene (reference sequence). V dropped 3 bases and J dropped 0 bases, with 15 bases sitting between them. CDR3 length: 16 amino acids. The CDR3 here is CSASGAGVSSGNTIYF. CDR3 DNA: TGCAGTGCTAGTGGGGCCGGTGTAAGCTCTGGAAACACCATATATTTT.

The chain combines TRBV6-5 with TRBJ1-1, with 7 nucleotides matching TRBD1. Losses at the gene ends were 6 bases for V and 1 base for J; bases not matched to a gene: 2. CDR1 is MNHEY and CDR2 is SVGAGI in the germline V gene. CDR3 length equals 13 residues. As DNA, the CDR3 is TGTGCCAGCAGGGACAGGAGGAACACTGAAGCTTTCTTT. Its protein is CASRDRRNTEAFF.

Ten or more counts support this clone. This chain links TRBV27 with TRBJ1-1, with 9 bases matching TRBD1. Germline values: CDR1 MNHEY, CDR2 SMNVEV (reference sequence). The CDR3 covers 15 residues. V trimming: 3 bases; J trimming: 7 bases; junction bases outside the gene matches: 9. CDR3 region: CASSFAVGTGIEAFF. In DNA, the CDR3 is TGTGCCAGCAGTTTTGCCGTTGGGACAGGGATTGAAGCTTTCTTT.